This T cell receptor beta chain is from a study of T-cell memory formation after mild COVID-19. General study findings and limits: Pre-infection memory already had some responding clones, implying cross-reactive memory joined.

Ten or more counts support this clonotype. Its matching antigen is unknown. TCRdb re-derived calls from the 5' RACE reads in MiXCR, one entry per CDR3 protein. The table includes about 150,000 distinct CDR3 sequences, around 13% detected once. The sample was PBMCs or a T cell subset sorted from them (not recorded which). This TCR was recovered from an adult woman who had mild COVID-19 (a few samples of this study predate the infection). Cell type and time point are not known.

In DNA, the CDR3 is TGTGCCAGCAGTTTAGGAAGCGGGGCCTCCTACGAGCAGTACTTC. Its translation is CASSLGSGASYEQYF. The chain recombines TRBV27 with TRBJ2-7, with 7 nucleotides matching TRBD2. Unmatched junction bases numbered 4, after V lost 2 bases and J lost 0 bases. The CDR3 has 15 residues. Per germline, CDR1 MNHEY and CDR2 SMNVEV (reference sequence).